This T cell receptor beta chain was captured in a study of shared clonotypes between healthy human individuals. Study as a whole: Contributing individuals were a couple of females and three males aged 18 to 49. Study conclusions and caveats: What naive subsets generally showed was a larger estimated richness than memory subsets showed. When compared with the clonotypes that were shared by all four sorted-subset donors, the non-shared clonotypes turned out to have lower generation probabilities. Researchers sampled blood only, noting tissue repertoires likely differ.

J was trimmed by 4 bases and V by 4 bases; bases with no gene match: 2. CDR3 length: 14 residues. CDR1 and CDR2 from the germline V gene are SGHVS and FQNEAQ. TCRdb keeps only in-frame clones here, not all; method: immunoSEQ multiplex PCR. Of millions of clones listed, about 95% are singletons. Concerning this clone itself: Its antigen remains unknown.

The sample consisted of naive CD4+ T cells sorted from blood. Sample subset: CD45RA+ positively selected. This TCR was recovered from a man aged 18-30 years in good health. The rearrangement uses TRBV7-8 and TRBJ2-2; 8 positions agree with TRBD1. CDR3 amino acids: CASSSDRATGELFF. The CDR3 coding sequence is TGTGCCAGCAGCTCGGACAGGGCCACCGGGGAGCTGTTTTTT.